This T cell receptor beta chain was sequenced during a study of identical twins. Broader study findings: High-abundance cord blood beta clonotypes had fewer insertions; memory repertoires showed none. Analyses of zero insertions could, in part, be confounded by invariant MAIT and iNKT cells.

The ends were cut back, 6 bases at V and 0 bases at J, with 11 bases in the middle. The CDR3 covers 14 residues. The germline V gene has CDR1 SQVTM and CDR2 ANQGSEA. This clonotype was observed a handful of times. What it binds is unknown. A universal primer site was created by template switching, with the cDNA bearing unique molecular identifiers. MiXCR, applied by TCRdb to the 5' RACE reads, yields one record per CDR3 protein. This sample has a few hundred thousand distinct CDR3 sequences, with roughly 9% found just once. Sequencing was performed on naive T cells sorted from blood. The sequence was collected from a woman aged 50 to 60 in good health. V and J are TRBV29-1 and TRBJ2-2; D assignment may be TRBD1 or TRBD2 (5 bases each). The CDR3 reads CSVGTNANTGELFF. The CDR3 coding sequence is TGCAGCGTAGGGACCAACGCGAACACCGGGGAGCTGTTTTTT.